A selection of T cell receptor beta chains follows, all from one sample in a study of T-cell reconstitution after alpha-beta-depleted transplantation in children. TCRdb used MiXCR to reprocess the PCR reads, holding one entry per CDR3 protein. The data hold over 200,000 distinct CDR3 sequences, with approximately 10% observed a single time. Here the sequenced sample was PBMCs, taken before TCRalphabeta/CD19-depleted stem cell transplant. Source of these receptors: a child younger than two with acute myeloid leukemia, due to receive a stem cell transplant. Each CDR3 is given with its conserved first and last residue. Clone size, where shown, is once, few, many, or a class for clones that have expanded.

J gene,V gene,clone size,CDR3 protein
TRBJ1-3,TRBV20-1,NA,CSARDSGNTIYF
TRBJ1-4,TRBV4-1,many,CASSQERENQKLFF
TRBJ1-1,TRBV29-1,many,CSVEWGRNTEAFF
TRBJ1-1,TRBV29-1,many,CSVTQGTEAFF
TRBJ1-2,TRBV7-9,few,CASSLSPPLDGYTF
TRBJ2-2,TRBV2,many,CAIGDRDLNTGELFF
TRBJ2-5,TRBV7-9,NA,CASSLGWNQETQYF
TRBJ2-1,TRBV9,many,CASSVGLAGGPINNEQFF
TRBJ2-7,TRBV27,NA,CASSISTGTGMSYEQYF
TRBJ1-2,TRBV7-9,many,CASSPGGRSDGYTF
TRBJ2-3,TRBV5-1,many,CASRRTSGTNTDTQYF
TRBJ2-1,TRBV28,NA,CASSSPYEQFF
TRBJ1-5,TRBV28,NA,CASTDRVNQPQHF
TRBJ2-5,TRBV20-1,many,CSARLAGVETQYF
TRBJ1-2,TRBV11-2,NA,CASSLTGPLSGYTF
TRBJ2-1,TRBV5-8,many,CASSFSKQFF
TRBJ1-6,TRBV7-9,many,CASSNDGNSPLHF
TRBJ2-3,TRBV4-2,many,CASSKERTDTQYF
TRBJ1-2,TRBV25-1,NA,CASIGAAGYTF
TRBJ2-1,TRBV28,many,CASWRPPERRFF
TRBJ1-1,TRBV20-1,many,CSASPGAEAFF
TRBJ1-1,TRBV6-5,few,CASRTETEAFF
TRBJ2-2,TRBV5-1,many,CASSKRGVPNTGELFF
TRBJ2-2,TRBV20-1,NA,CSAGRGWGKVAGGLFF